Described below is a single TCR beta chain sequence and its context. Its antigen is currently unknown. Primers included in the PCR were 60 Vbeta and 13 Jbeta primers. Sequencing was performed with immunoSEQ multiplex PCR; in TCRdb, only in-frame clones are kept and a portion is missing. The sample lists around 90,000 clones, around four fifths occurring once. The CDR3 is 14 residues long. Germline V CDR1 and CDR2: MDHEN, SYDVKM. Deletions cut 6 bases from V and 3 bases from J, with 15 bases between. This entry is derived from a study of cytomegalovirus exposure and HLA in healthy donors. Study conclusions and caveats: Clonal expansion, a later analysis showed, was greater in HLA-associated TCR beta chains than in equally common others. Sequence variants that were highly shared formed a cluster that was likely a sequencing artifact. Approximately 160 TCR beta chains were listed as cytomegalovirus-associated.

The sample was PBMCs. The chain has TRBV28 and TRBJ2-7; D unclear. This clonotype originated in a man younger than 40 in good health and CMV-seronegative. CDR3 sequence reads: CASSPTPADYEQYF. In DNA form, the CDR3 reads TGTGCCAGCAGCCCTACCCCGGCGGACTACGAGCAGTACTTC.